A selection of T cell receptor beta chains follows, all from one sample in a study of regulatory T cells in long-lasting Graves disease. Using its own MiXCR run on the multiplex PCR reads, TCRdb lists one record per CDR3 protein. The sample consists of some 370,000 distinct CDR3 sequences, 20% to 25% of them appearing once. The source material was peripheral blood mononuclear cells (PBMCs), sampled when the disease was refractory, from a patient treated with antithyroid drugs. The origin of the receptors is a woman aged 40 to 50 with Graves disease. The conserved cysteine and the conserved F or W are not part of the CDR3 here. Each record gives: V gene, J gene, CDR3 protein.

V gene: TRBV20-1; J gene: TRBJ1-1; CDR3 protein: SARVWQTEAF
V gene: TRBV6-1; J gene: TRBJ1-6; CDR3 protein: ASRILSEPSRNSPLH
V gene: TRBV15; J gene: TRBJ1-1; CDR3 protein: ATRGDRNTEAF
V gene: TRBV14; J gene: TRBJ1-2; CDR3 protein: ASSQAAGYNYGYT
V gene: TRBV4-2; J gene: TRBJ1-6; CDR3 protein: ASSLRGPLH
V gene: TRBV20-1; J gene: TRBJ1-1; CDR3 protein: SVKFQGRTEAF
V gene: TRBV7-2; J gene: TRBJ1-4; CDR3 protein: ASSTSWGVNEKLF
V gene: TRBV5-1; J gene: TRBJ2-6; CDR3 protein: ASSLDLSGANVLT
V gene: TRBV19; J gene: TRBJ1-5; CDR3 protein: ASSITGEDQPQH
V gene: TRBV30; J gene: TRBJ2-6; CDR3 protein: AWRLAGRRANVLT
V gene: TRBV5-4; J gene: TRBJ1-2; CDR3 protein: ASSQGKGPNYGYT
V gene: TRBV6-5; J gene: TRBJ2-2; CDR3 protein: ASSYPTGTGELF
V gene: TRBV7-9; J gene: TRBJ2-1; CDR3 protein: ASSLAIYNEQF
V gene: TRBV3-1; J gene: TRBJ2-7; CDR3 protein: ASSPRDRGNEQY
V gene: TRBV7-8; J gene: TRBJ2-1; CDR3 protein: ASSSSLRDRVSYEQF
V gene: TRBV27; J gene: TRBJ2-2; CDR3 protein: ASRSTGFTGELF
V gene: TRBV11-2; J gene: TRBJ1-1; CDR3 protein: ASSLGLFGEAF
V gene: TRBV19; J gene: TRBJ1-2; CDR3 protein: ASSGTSNYGYT
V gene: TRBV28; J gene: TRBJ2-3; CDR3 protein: ASSLAEEGRDTQY
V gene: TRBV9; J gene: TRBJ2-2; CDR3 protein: ASSVGLAGISGELF
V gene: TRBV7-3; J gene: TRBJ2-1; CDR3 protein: ASSRSSGTYNEQF
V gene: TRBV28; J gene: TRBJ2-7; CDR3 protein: ASSPHGPPIREQY
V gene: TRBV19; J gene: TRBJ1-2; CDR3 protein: ASSPSGAGFVLGYT
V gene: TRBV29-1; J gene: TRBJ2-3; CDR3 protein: SVDGLPRDREEDTQY
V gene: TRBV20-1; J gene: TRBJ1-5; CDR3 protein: SARGQPLGNQPQH
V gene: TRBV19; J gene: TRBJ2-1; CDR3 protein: ASSIVGLGYNEQF